This T cell receptor (beta chain) derives from a study of lymphopenia after photon versus proton radiotherapy. Clones were sequenced by immunoSEQ multiplex PCR, and TCRdb holds only the in-frame ones, with some missing. The table has 20,000 to 25,000 clones, about 85% seen once. This clone was observed a handful of times. This TCR was recovered from a man aged 55 to 70 with pancreatic cancer. The sequenced sample was peripheral blood, obtained from a patient treated with photon-based radiotherapy.

The CDR3 is CASSVTRGRSPLHF. Written as DNA, the CDR3 is TGTGCCAGCAGCGTTACCAGGGGGAGGTCACCCCTCCACTTT. The genes are TRBV7-6 and TRBJ1-6; 7 nucleotides agree with TRBD1. CDR1 and CDR2 from the germline V gene are SGHVS and FNYEAQ. The trim removed 5 bases at V and 10 bases at J, leaving 8 bases unmatched. CDR3 length: 14 amino acids.